This passage covers 23 T cell receptor beta chains from one sample sequenced in a study of blood T cell repertoires in COVID-19. Produced via immunoSEQ multiplex PCR; TCRdb's table is partial and in-frame only. In the table there are over 35,000 clones, approximately 80% of which are singletons. Sequencing used peripheral blood. These receptors were obtained from a human donor with acute or convalescent COVID-19. The donor label of this sample is uncertain.

The chain employs TRBV9 and TRBJ1-1, with D possibly TRBD1 on 6 matching bases. The V gene lost 0 bases and the J gene lost 5 bases, with 11 bases spanning the gap. The CDR3 covers 14 residues. The germline CDR1 and CDR2 sequences are SGDLS and YYNGEE. This CDR3 is CASSVGTERTEAFF. The CDR3 bases are TGTGCCAGCAGCGTAGGGACAGAGAGGACTGAAGCTTTCTTT.

V usage is TRBV20-1 and J usage is TRBJ2-7; 8 nucleotides line up with TRBD2. CDR1 is DFQATT and CDR2 is SNEGSKA in the germline V gene (reference sequence). This CDR3 is 17 amino acids long. V was pared by 3 bases and J by 1 base, with 14 bases of the junction left unmatched. The CDR3 protein is CSASRLGGGERSYEQYF. CDR3 sequence (DNA): TGCAGTGCTAGTCGTCTCGGGGGGGGCGAGAGGTCCTACGAGCAGTACTTC.

DNA of the CDR3: TGTGCCAGCAATTTCAATTTCAACACTGAAGCTTTCTTT. It translates to CASNFNFNTEAFF. The genes are TRBV2 and TRBJ1-1; D is unclear. Germline-derived CDR1 and CDR2 are SNHLY and FYNNEI. The CDR3 sequence is 13 residues long. Trimming took 7 bases from V and 2 from J, leaving 11 bases between them.

This rearrangement joins TRBV25-1 to TRBJ1-3, with D possibly being TRBD1 (5 bases). Germline CDR1 reads MGHDK; CDR2 reads SYGVNS. The CDR3 sequence is 15 residues long. The V end lost 4 bases, the J end lost 2 bases, and 12 bases lay between the germline ends. In DNA form, the CDR3 reads TGTGCCAGCAGTGTTCAGGGAGGCCCTGGAAACACCATATATTTT. This gives the protein CASSVQGGPGNTIYF.

The chain recombines TRBV30 with TRBJ1-4, with 7 bases matching TRBD1. Germline loops: CDR1 GTSNPN, CDR2 SVGIG (reference sequence). J was trimmed by 8 bases and V by 2 bases; bases with no gene match: 14. CDR3 length: 16 residues. The CDR3 nucleotides are TGTGCCTGGAGTTCGAAGAACAGGGGCTTAGGCGAAAAACTGTTTTTT. Protein: CAWSSKNRGLGEKLFF.

This clone was counted once. The V call is TRBV2, the J call TRBJ2-3, with 9 bases that match TRBD1. Germline loops: CDR1 SNHLY, CDR2 FYNNEI. CDR3 size: 12 residues. V was pared by 2 bases and J by 15 bases, with 6 bases of the junction left unmatched. DNA for the CDR3: TGTGCCAGCAGTGAAACCGGGACAGGGTTATATTTT. Translation: CASSETGTGLYF.

The V call is TRBV7-8, the J call TRBJ1-1; 7 bases fit TRBD1. J gave up 6 bases and V 3 bases, and 4 bases lay outside the gene matches. The V gene's germline CDR1 is SGHVS and CDR2 FQNEAQ. The CDR3 is 13 amino acids. The DNA for the CDR3 is TGTGCCAGCAGCTTGCAGGGGACAGCTGAAGCTTTCTTT. Its protein is CASSLQGTAEAFF.

The J gene is TRBJ2-2, the V gene TRBV29-1; 16 bases match TRBD2. CDR3 length: 18 residues. The junction had 7 bases not matched to a gene; V was cut back by 5 bases and J by 1 base. The germline CDR1 and CDR2 sequences are SQVTM and ANQGSEA. The CDR3 DNA is TGCAGCGTTTATGGGACTAGCGGGAGGGCCAGGAACACCGGGGAGCTGTTTTTT. Translated, it gives CSVYGTSGRARNTGELFF.

Judged by abundance, this clone is medium-sized (0.01 to 0.1%). The V call is TRBV7-2, the J call TRBJ1-1; no clear D. The CDR3 covers 12 residues. Trimming pared 1 base from V and 8 bases from J, leaving 8 bases between. In germline, CDR1 is SGHTA, CDR2 FQGNSA. The CDR3 reads CASSLGVEEAFF. The CDR3 region has the DNA TGTGCCAGCAGCTTAGGAGTTGAAGAAGCTTTCTTT.

The rearrangement joins TRBV12-5 to TRBJ2-5; 7 bases are shared with TRBD2. The CDR3 loop spans 12 amino acids. The V gene's germline CDR1 is LGHNT and CDR2 FRNRAP. J gave up 4 bases and V 8 bases, and 4 bases lay outside the gene matches. CDR3 loop: CASWEGGETQYF. The CDR3 region has the DNA TGTGCTAGTTGGGAGGGTGGAGAGACCCAGTACTTC.

This chain connects TRBV5-5 to TRBJ2-1; 9 nucleotides line up with TRBD2. CDR1 and CDR2 from the germline V gene are SGHKS and YYEKEE (reference sequence). V was pared by 6 bases and J by 6 bases, with 10 bases of the junction left unmatched. CDR3 length: 15 amino acids. The CDR3 protein is CASNTGGRAFNEQFF. The CDR3, as DNA: TGTGCCAGCAACACCGGCGGGAGGGCCTTCAATGAGCAGTTCTTC.

The J gene is TRBJ2-7, the V gene TRBV11-2; D uncertain. This CDR3 has 14 amino acids. Trimming pared 1 base from V and 3 bases from J, leaving 10 bases between. The germline V gene has CDR1 SGHAT and CDR2 FQNNGV. The CDR3 DNA is TGTGCCAGCAGCTTAGGCCCGGGTAACTACGAGCAGTACTTC. Encoded protein: CASSLGPGNYEQYF.

In DNA, the CDR3 is TGTGCCAGCAGCCCCACCAGACAGCCCCTGTATGAGCAGTTCTTC. It translates to CASSPTRQPLYEQFF. The chain links TRBV27 to TRBJ2-1; a possible D gene is TRBD1 (5 bases). V lost 6 bases, J lost 8 bases, and 20 bases lay in between. The CDR3 length is 15 residues. Germline V gene sequence: CDR1 MNHEY, CDR2 SMNVEV (reference sequence).

The rearrangement joins TRBV2 to TRBJ1-5, with TRBD1 as a possible D gene (5 bases). Looked up from germline, CDR1 is SNHLY and CDR2 is FYNNEI. This CDR3 contains 15 residues. Trimming left V 0 bases short and J 7 bases short, with 13 bases between. CDR3 nucleotides: TGTGCCAGCAGTGAAGCCGGCGGGGCAGGCCAGCCCCAGCATTTT. This codes for CASSEAGGAGQPQHF.

CDR3 amino acids: CASSRDIYGYTF. The CDR3 bases are TGTGCCAGCAGCAGGGACATCTATGGCTACACCTTC. The chain employs TRBV7-9 and TRBJ1-2; D is perhaps TRBD1 (6 bases). Trimming took 5 bases from V and 4 from J, leaving 8 bases between them. This CDR3 has 12 amino acids. CDR1 is SEHNR and CDR2 is FQNEAQ in the germline V gene (reference sequence).

V is TRBV9 and J is TRBJ1-1; D gene ambiguous. CDR3 length equals 13 residues. Trimming cost V 2 bases and J 1 base, with 6 bases left between them. Germline lookup yields CDR1 SGDLS and CDR2 YYNGEE. CDR3 amino acids: CASSVGPNTEAFF. CDR3 nucleotides: TGTGCCAGCAGCGTTGGGCCGAACACTGAAGCTTTCTTT.

CDR3 region: CASSLVGGMSNQPQHF. The CDR3 DNA sequence: TGTGCCAGCAGCTTGGTCGGAGGGATGAGCAATCAGCCCCAGCATTTT. The gene calls are TRBV5-5 and TRBJ1-5; D is unclear. The CDR3 is 16 amino acids. V lost 0 bases, J lost 1 base, and 11 bases lay in between. Germline V gives CDR1 SGHKS, CDR2 YYEKEE (reference sequence).

The chain recombines TRBV29-1 with TRBJ1-2, with TRBD1 matching 7 bases. The CDR3 sequence is 15 residues long. V was clipped by 2 bases and J by 0 bases; unmatched bases: 6. Germline-derived CDR1 and CDR2 are SQVTM and ANQGSEA. CDR3 amino acids: CSVESGTASNYGYTF. Written as DNA, the CDR3 is TGCAGCGTTGAATCCGGGACAGCCTCTAACTATGGCTACACCTTC. Variable domain in full (rest from reference TRBV29-1 and TRBJ1-2): SAVISQKPSRDICQRGTSLTIQCQVDSQVTMMFWYRQQPGQSLTLIATANQGSEATYESGFVIDKFPISRPNLTFSTLTVSNMSPEDSSIYLCSVESGTASNYGYTFGSGTRLTVV.

This chain joins TRBV5-4 and TRBJ2-7; 11 nucleotides agree with TRBD1. This CDR3 is built from 16 residues. The germline V gene encodes CDR1 SGHNT and CDR2 YYREEE (reference sequence). The ends lost 4 bases at V and 3 bases at J; junction bases unmatched: 9. CDR3 residues: CASSAGLGQGDYEQYF. The CDR3 nucleotides read TGTGCCAGCAGCGCAGGCCTGGGACAGGGGGACTACGAGCAGTACTTC. The full variable domain, its missing parts supplied by reference TRBV5-4 and TRBJ2-7, is ETGVTQSPTHLIKTRGQQVTLRCSSQSGHNTVSWYQQALGQGPQFIFQYYREEENGRGNFPPRFSGLQFPNYSSELNVNALELDDSALYLCASSAGLGQGDYEQYFGPGTRLTVT.

This rearrangement joins TRBV27 to TRBJ2-7; D may be TRBD2 (5 bases). CDR3 length equals 14 residues. The germline V and J ends were trimmed by 5 bases and 2 bases, with 13 bases remaining between them. Germline V CDR1 and CDR2: MNHEY, SMNVEV (reference sequence). CDR3 coding DNA: TGTGCCAGCAGTCCCGCGAGCGGCGCCTACGAGCAGTACTTC. It specifies CASSPASGAYEQYF.

This sequence joins TRBV7-8 and TRBJ1-4, with no clear D. V lost 4 bases and J lost 3, with 6 bases in between. Germline CDR1 and CDR2: SGHVS and FQNEAQ. The CDR3 loop spans 13 amino acids. The CDR3 sequence is CASSSGPNEKLFF. CDR3 DNA sequence: TGTGCCAGCAGCTCGGGTCCTAATGAAAAACTGTTTTTT.

J is TRBJ2-7 and V is TRBV7-8; 10 nucleotides match TRBD2. V trimming: 5 bases; J trimming: 4 bases; junction bases outside the gene matches: 8. This CDR3 contains 15 residues. The germline gives CDR1 SGHVS, CDR2 FQNEAQ. CDR3: CASSPKGTSVYEQYF. The CDR3 DNA follows: TGTGCCAGCAGCCCAAAAGGGACTAGCGTTTACGAGCAGTACTTC.

V gene TRBV3-1 (or the pseudogene TRBV3-2) combines with J gene TRBJ1-5, with no clear D. Germline loops: CDR1 LGHDT, CDR2 YNNKEL (reference sequence). The CDR3 runs 14 residues. Trimming took off 4 bases at V and 0 bases at J, with 7 bases between the two ends. As DNA, the CDR3 is TGTGCCAGCAGCCGTACTGATAGCAATCAGCCCCAGCATTTT. Protein sequence: CASSRTDSNQPQHF.